This entry lists 18 T cell receptor beta chains sequenced from one sample in a study of siplizumab effects on memory and regulatory T cells. The data were produced by immunoSEQ multiplex PCR, yet TCRdb's version contains in-frame clones alone and is incomplete. This sample has some 100,000 clones, with about 96% found just once. Source material: naive CD4+ T cells sorted from blood. The receptors here all came from a human donor in good health.

CDR3 DNA: TGTGCCAGCAGCCAAGTACCGGGACTAGCGGGGGGTGAGCAGTTCTTC. It translates to CASSQVPGLAGGEQFF. The rearrangement uses TRBV14 and TRBJ2-1; 15 positions agree with TRBD2. In germline, CDR1 is SGHDN, CDR2 FVKESK. The V gene end was trimmed by 1 base and the J gene end by 9 bases; junction bases not matched to a gene: 4. This CDR3 is built from 16 residues.

The chain recombines TRBV2 with TRBJ2-7; tentatively, D is TRBD1 (5 bases). Trimming shortened V by 5 bases and J by 3 bases, and 8 bases separated the two germline ends. The CDR3 covers 12 residues. Germline assignment: CDR1 SNHLY and CDR2 FYNNEI. The CDR3 sequence: CASSRTIYEQYF. DNA of the CDR3: TGTGCCAGCAGTCGGACAATCTACGAGCAGTACTTC.

The V call is TRBV19, the J call TRBJ1-6; D is perhaps TRBD1 (5 bases). The CDR3 spans 19 residues. The germline CDR1 and CDR2 sequences are LNHDA and SQIVND (reference sequence). V shed 5 bases and J shed 0 bases, with 20 bases lying between them. The CDR3 reads CASSVLGFRASSYNSPLHF. Here the CDR3 DNA reads TGTGCCAGTAGTGTGCTTGGGTTCAGGGCCAGCTCCTATAATTCACCCCTCCACTTT.

The V gene is TRBV4-2, the J gene TRBJ1-6; D is unclear. Germline loops: CDR1 LGHNA, CDR2 YNFKEQ. The CDR3 length is 16 residues. V was clipped by 1 base and J by 8 bases, with 15 bases between them. CDR3: CASSQAARVKDSPLHF. DNA of the CDR3: TGTGCCAGCAGCCAAGCGGCCCGGGTGAAGGATTCACCCCTCCACTTT.

In regard to this clone: This CDR3 is also generated by other DNA sequences in the sample. The V call is TRBV4-3, the J call TRBJ1-2; 8 bases map to TRBD1. CDR1 and CDR2 (germline): LGHNA, YSLEER. With 1 base clipped from V and 3 bases from J, the junction kept 4 bases outside the gene matches. This CDR3 has 15 amino acids. The CDR3 DNA reads as TGCGCCAGCAGCCAAGTAACAGGGGGGGACTATGGCTACACCTTC. This encodes CASSQVTGGDYGYTF.

The chain uses TRBV15 and TRBJ1-2; D is unresolved. CDR3 size: 12 residues. Per germline, CDR1 LNHNV and CDR2 YYDKDF (reference sequence). V shed 0 bases and J shed 7 bases, with 6 bases lying between them. CDR3 nucleotide sequence: TGTGCCACCAGCAGAGAAAACCGTGGCTACACCTTC. Amino acid sequence: CATSRENRGYTF.

This chain joins TRBV15 and TRBJ2-3; D uncertain. Trimming removed 4 bases from V and 1 base from J, with 12 bases in between. The CDR3 runs 15 residues. Germline V lookup: CDR1 LNHNV, CDR2 YYDKDF (reference sequence). CDR3 loop: CATSTRRARTDTQYF. CDR3 DNA: TGTGCCACCAGCACCCGTCGGGCCCGCACAGATACGCAGTATTTT.

The V and J genes are TRBV11-2 and TRBJ2-2, with a tentative D call TRBD2 (6 bases). There are 15 residues in the CDR3. In germline, CDR1 is SGHAT, CDR2 FQNNGV. V was pared by 5 bases and J by 4 bases, with 14 bases between. CDR3 amino acids: CASSHRQGGTGELFF. CDR3 nucleotide sequence: TGTGCCAGCAGCCACAGGCAGGGAGGCACCGGGGAGCTGTTTTTT.

The chain has TRBV19 and TRBJ1-2; D is possibly TRBD1 (5 bases). Germline V gives CDR1 LNHDA, CDR2 SQIVND (reference sequence). The CDR3 totals 10 residues. With 10 bases removed from V and 5 bases from J, the gap between germline ends came to 8 bases. CDR3 in amino acids: CATGLYGYTF. In DNA, the CDR3 is TGTGCCACGGGACTTTATGGCTACACCTTC.

The chain links TRBV6-1 to TRBJ1-5, with 8 bases fitting TRBD1. Losses at the gene ends were 6 bases for V and 4 bases for J; bases not matched to a gene: 8. Germline values: CDR1 MNHNS, CDR2 SASEGT. This CDR3 has 15 residues. The CDR3 here is CASRDPDRGNQPQHF. In DNA, the CDR3 is TGTGCCAGCAGAGATCCTGACAGGGGAAATCAGCCCCAGCATTTT.

The chain couples TRBV6-4 to TRBJ1-1; D not resolved. Trimming pared 6 bases from V and 2 bases from J, leaving 13 bases between. This CDR3 contains 14 residues. The germline V gene has CDR1 MRHNA and CDR2 SNTAGT. The CDR3 DNA reads as TGTGCCAGCAGCCTGGAGCTGGGTAACACTGAAGCTTTCTTT. Protein product: CASSLELGNTEAFF.

This clone was detected only once. This sequence joins TRBV14 and TRBJ1-2; unclear D gene. CDR1 is SGHDN, CDR2 FVKESK, per germline. V gave up 0 bases and J gave up 4 bases, with 9 bases separating them. The CDR3 spans 14 residues. The CDR3 nucleotides are TGTGCCAGCAGCCAAGATTGGACCGGCTATGGCTACACCTTC. Translation gives CASSQDWTGYGYTF.

With respect to this clone: Other DNA sequences in the sample encode the same CDR3. The rearrangement uses TRBV7-2 and TRBJ1-5; D perhaps matches TRBD1 (5 bases). The germline CDR1 and CDR2 sequences are SGHTA and FQGNSA. V gave up 1 base and J gave up 2 bases, with 9 bases separating them. The CDR3 has 15 residues. The chain's CDR3 is CASSLVGGGNQPQHF. CDR3 in DNA: TGTGCCAGCAGCTTAGTCGGGGGTGGCAATCAGCCCCAGCATTTT.

This sequence joins TRBV4-3 and TRBJ1-4, with 8 bases fitting TRBD1. Germline V CDR1 and CDR2: LGHNA, YSLEER. V lost 1 base and J lost 2; bases outside the gene matches: 9. This CDR3 is 18 amino acids long. CDR3 DNA sequence: TGCGCCAGCAGCCAAGTAATTGCCGACAGGGGCACTAATGAAAAACTGTTTTTT. Its translation: CASSQVIADRGTNEKLFF.

The V call is TRBV27, the J call TRBJ2-1, with 7 bases fitting TRBD2. The CDR3 is 15 amino acids. Trimming cost V 4 bases and J 8 bases; bases outside gene matches: 11. Germline V gene data show CDR1 as MNHEY and CDR2 as SMNVEV (reference sequence). The CDR3 coding sequence is TGTGCCAGCAGTTCCGGCGGGGGATCCACCCATGAGCAGTTCTTC. Its translation is CASSSGGGSTHEQFF.

The DNA of the CDR3 is TGTGCCAGCAGTAAGGACAGGGTCTACGAGCAGTACTTC. It is translated as CASSKDRVYEQYF. This chain uses TRBV6-5 with TRBJ2-7; 8 bases are shared with TRBD1. The CDR3 is 13 residues long. The germline V gene has CDR1 MNHEY and CDR2 SVGAGI. V lost 5 bases, J lost 3 bases, and 3 bases stayed unmatched.

The gene calls are TRBV5-4 and TRBJ2-5, with D hard to call. Germline lookup yields CDR1 SGHNT and CDR2 YYREEE (reference sequence). This CDR3 comprises 13 residues. Trimming left V 0 bases short and J 5 bases short, with 8 bases between. The CDR3 coding sequence is TGTGCCAGCAGCTTGGTCAGGTCGGAGACCCAGTACTTC. This gives the protein CASSLVRSETQYF.

The rearrangement joins TRBV6-1 to TRBJ1-2, with D unresolved. Germline V gene data show CDR1 as MNHNS and CDR2 as SASEGT. V was trimmed by 1 base and J by 4 bases, leaving 7 bases between them. CDR3 size: 13 residues. The CDR3 DNA sequence: TGTGCCAGCAGTGAAGTTGGGTTCTATGGCTACACCTTC. Translation: CASSEVGFYGYTF.